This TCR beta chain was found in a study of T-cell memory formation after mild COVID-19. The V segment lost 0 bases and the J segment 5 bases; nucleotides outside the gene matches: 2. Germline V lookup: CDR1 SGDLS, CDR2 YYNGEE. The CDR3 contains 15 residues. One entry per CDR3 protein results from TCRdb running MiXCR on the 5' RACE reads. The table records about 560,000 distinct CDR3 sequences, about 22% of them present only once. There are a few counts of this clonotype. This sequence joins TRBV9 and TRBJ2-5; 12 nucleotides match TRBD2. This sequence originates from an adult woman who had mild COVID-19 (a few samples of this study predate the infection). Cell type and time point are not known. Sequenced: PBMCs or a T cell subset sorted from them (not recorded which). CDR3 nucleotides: TGTGCCAGCAGCGTAGGACTAGCGGGAGCTGAGACCCAGTACTTC. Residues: CASSVGLAGAETQYF.